The sequence of this T cell receptor (beta chain) was determined in a study of long-term antiretroviral therapy in people with HIV (dated by TCRdb to 2022 to 2024). Turning to the overall study: Collection of the earliest samples took place about a decade ahead of the 2015 WHO recommendation for immediate ART, at a time when ART was typically delayed until CD4 counts fell. This retrospective serial study examined whether starting ART and sustained HIV suppression were associated with changes in the composition and diversity of the TRB repertoire in peripheral blood. A total of roughly 200 cryopreserved PBMC samples came from around 30 adults with confirmed HIV infection and were collected serially over a mean of roughly six years (range 1-12). Among the approximately 30 participants with HIV, eleven were female. No cross-contamination during QIAcube processing was seen in test extractions of a monoclonal T-cell line run alongside around 34 polyclonal samples. Study-wide conclusions, independent of this receptor: No data were available on ART adherence, viral resistance or therapy changes, limiting inferences about post-ART repertoire changes. Compared with controls, HIV repertoires had narrower CDR3 length ranges, and the network structure pointed to an antigen-experienced repertoire that shifted only slightly toward naive after ART. A significant increase in TRB diversity was found to be associated with ART initiation, although TRB diversity was observed to remain significantly below that of transplant donor controls even after long-term ART. Because cell numbers in pre-ART samples were limited, unsorted PBMC were profiled instead of sorted CD4+ and CD8+ T cells. Limited PBMC availability meant only the TCR beta chain was sequenced, without alpha chain pairing. Samples dated from about 2004 to 2018, and the ART regimens used may be less effective than current ones. Expanded TRB clones identified before ART initiation dominated the repertoire at all time points, although this dominance fluctuated and declined in many PLHIV after ART.

Participants were included only if at least one PBMC sample before ART initiation and at least two post-ART samples were available. Every participant with HIV received treatment in the United States of America. Before DNA extraction, cryopreserved samples of roughly 0.9-11 million PBMC were thawed and then washed. At the time of the earliest PBMC sample for each participant with HIV, ages ranged from roughly 23 to 60 years. Each participant contributed PBMC samples from 1-4 timepoints before ART initiation and 2-8 timepoints after ART initiation, with a median of 7 samples. For every participant, serial HIV viral load, CD4+ T-cell count, ART history and demographic data were obtained. Genomic DNA was extracted from unsorted PBMC with a Qiagen kit on a QIAcube, with processing performed in batches of 12 samples. Deletion took 2 bases off V and 2 bases off J, with a span of 8 bases between the germline ends. The CDR3, cysteine through phenylalanine, is 13 amino acids long. Only the CDR3 portion is preserved as DNA: 39 bases, with reading frame beginning at the first base. From the germline V gene, CDR1 is SGHDT and CDR2 is YYEEEE.

With regard to this clone: There is no known antigen for this receptor. Qualities for individual bases were not recorded, and no much larger clone is one base off.

The immunoSEQ hsTCRB v3.0 assay was used at survey level resolution for TRB variable region sequencing. A depth of roughly 40,000-50,000 T-cell genomes per sample was targeted for TRB sequencing. An Illumina MiSeq with a v3 150-cycle kit was used to sequence the pooled TRB libraries. On the authors' methods: Repertoire analysis was performed in R inside a reproducible Nextflow workflow that covered QC, data transformation and analysis. Custom analyses were implemented in LymphoSeq2, an R package for AIRR-Seq data exploration. After excluding a handful of samples that yielded fewer than 5000 total TRB sequences, some 190 HIV repertoires remained for analysis. Of the 188 retained HIV repertoires, over 55 were collected before and roughly 130 after ART initiation. Each repertoire was downsampled to 5000 TRB nucleotide sequences, and summary statistics were averaged across 100 downsampling iterations. TRB sequences were retained for analysis only if CDR3 regions of at least seven amino acids were present. A Shannon entropy-derived clonality score and the Gini coefficient were used to measure diversity. Repertoire networks linked the top 5000 CDR3 amino acid sequences whenever two sequences differed by an edit distance of one. For TRB CDR3 amino acid sequences, antigen specificity groups and MHC restriction were predicted with GLIPH2. CDR3 amino acid sequences were matched against VDJdb and McPAS-TCR to flag known CMV, EBV, HIV or tissue antigen associations. Pre-ART, post-ART and control groups were compared with Wilcoxon signed-rank tests and Holm-Bonferroni correction. Imported from immuneACCESS, the table was reduced by TCRdb to in-frame sequences with V and J called. These copies leave out some clones; in studies compared against another copy, an unresolved V gene accounts for under half, and the cause of the remainder is not known. V and J calls and clone size are those listed in that table; D and trimming were worked out from the DNA. Here the sample has approximately 22,000 clones; roughly 88% occur a single time. The ten largest clones capture 19% of the sample.

This clonotype was obtained from a man younger than 35 with HIV. Material: unsorted PBMCs, obtained 0.1 years before starting antiretroviral therapy. The chain couples TRBV5-6 to TRBJ2-7; TRBD1 is a possible D gene, resting on 5 matching bases. For the CDR3, the sequence is CASSFGRAYEQYF. At the DNA level, the sequence is TGTGCCAGCAGCTTCGGCAGGGCCTACGAGCAGTACTTC.